Below, 14 T cell receptor beta chains from the same sample are listed, as sequenced in a study of blood T cell repertoires in COVID-19. Only in-frame clones appear in the TCRdb table, and some are missing; sequencing was by immunoSEQ multiplex PCR. The sample has 190,000 or so clones, about 86% seen once. Input material: peripheral blood. The source is a woman aged 18-29 years who had recovered from COVID-19.

The rearrangement links TRBV6-2 or TRBV6-3 to TRBJ2-7; the D gene is possibly TRBD2 (6 bases). V was cut by 5 bases and J by 3 bases, with 8 bases left in between. Looked up from germline, CDR1 is MNHEY and CDR2 is SVGEGT. The CDR3 has 12 amino acids. CDR3 amino acids: CASSPGVYEQYV. CDR3 bases: TGTGCCAGCAGTCCGGGGGTCTACGAGCAGTACGTC.

The chain employs TRBV19 and TRBJ2-5, with 8 nucleotides matching TRBD2. The trim removed 5 bases at V and 4 bases at J, leaving 6 bases unmatched. There are 14 residues in the CDR3. The germline V gene has CDR1 LNHDA and CDR2 SQIVND (reference sequence). The CDR3 reads CASSLGRGGETQYF. CDR3 bases: TGTGCCAGTAGTCTCGGGAGGGGAGGAGAGACCCAGTACTTC.

In its sample, this clone was seen once. The chain recombines TRBV7-2 with TRBJ2-5, with a weak D call TRBD1 (6 bases). Per the germline V gene, CDR1 is SGHTA and CDR2 is FQGNSA. The CDR3 extends over 14 amino acids. Trimming pared 1 base from V and 5 bases from J, leaving 11 bases between. CDR3 in DNA: TGTGCCAGCAGCTTAGGAGCCCAGGGGGAGACCCAGTACTTC. Translation: CASSLGAQGETQYF.

This chain uses TRBV11-3 with TRBJ2-3, with 10 bases fitting TRBD2. V lost 5 bases and J lost 3; bases outside the gene matches: 8. Germline CDR1 and CDR2: SGHNT and YENEEA. The CDR3 consists of 16 residues. CDR3: CASSHGGLAATDTQYF. The DNA of the CDR3 is TGTGCCAGCAGCCATGGCGGACTAGCGGCAACAGATACGCAGTATTTT. Using reference TRBV11-3 and TRBJ2-3 for the parts outside the CDR3, the full variable domain is EAGVVQSPRYKIIEKKQPVAFWCNPISGHNTLYWYLQNLGQGPELLIRYENEEAVDDSQLPKDRFSAERLKGVDSTLKIQPAELGDSAVYLCASSHGGLAATDTQYFGPGTRLTVL.

The genes are TRBV11-3 and TRBJ2-1, with D uncertain. V lost 5 bases and J lost 6, with 14 bases in between. The germline V gene has CDR1 SGHNT and CDR2 YENEEA. The CDR3 runs to 14 residues. Written as DNA, the CDR3 is TGTGCCAGCAGCCTTAGAGCCCCGGGCAATGAGCAGTTCTTC. It is translated as CASSLRAPGNEQFF.

This chain joins TRBV4-1 and TRBJ2-5; 11 bases map to TRBD2. V was pared by 1 base and J by 7 bases, with 14 bases of the junction left unmatched. Per germline, CDR1 MGHRA and CDR2 YSYEKL. The CDR3 is 18 amino acids. The CDR3 DNA sequence: TGCGCCAGCAGCCAAGTCTCTCCTAGCGGGGGGTTGAGGGGGACCCAGTACTTC. Protein: CASSQVSPSGGLRGTQYF.

The chain couples TRBV11-2 to TRBJ2-2; maybe TRBD1 (6 bases). Germline V gives CDR1 SGHAT, CDR2 FQNNGV. Trimming pared 5 bases from V and 2 bases from J, leaving 9 bases between. The CDR3 consists of 14 residues. The DNA for the CDR3 is TGTGCCAGCAGCAAGGACAGAAACACCGGGGAGCTGTTTTTT. Amino acids: CASSKDRNTGELFF. Full variable domain (remainder filled in from reference TRBV11-2 and TRBJ2-2): EAGVAQSPRYKIIEKRQSVAFWCNPISGHATLYWYQQILGQGPKLLIQFQNNGVVDDSQLPKDRFSAERLKGVDSTLKIQPAKLEDSAVYLCASSKDRNTGELFFGEGSRLTVL.

This clone was seen just once. The chain joins TRBV5-1 to TRBJ2-1; 7 bases are a match to TRBD1. The CDR3 is made up of 16 amino acids. CDR1 and CDR2 (germline): SGHRS, YFSETQ. V lost 0 bases and J lost 2; bases outside the gene matches: 5. CDR3 protein: CASSLAEGAAYNEQFF. The DNA for the CDR3 is TGCGCCAGCAGCTTGGCCGAGGGGGCGGCCTACAATGAGCAGTTCTTC.

The chain uses TRBV5-8 and TRBJ2-3, with D maybe TRBD1 (8 bases). The CDR3 totals 15 residues. CDR1 and CDR2 from the germline V gene are SGHTS and YDEGEE. Trimming took off 4 bases at V and 5 bases at J, with 17 bases between the two ends. Here the CDR3 DNA reads TGTGCCAGCAGCAACCAGGGGGCGGGGGTAGATACGCAGTATTTT. This sequence encodes CASSNQGAGVDTQYF.

This clone showed up just once. The genes are TRBV4-3 and TRBJ1-2; no clear D gene. This CDR3 region has 11 residues. V lost 11 bases and J lost 0, with 7 bases in between. Germline assignment: CDR1 LGHNA and CDR2 YSLEER. The CDR3 coding sequence is TGCGCCGCCCGGTCTAACTATGGCTACACCTTC. Translated, it gives CAARSNYGYTF.

This clone showed up just once. The chain couples TRBV4-2 to TRBJ1-3; D not resolved. The length of the CDR3 is 15 residues. Trimming took off 0 bases at V and 0 bases at J, with 6 bases between the two ends. Germline V gene lookup returns CDR1 LGHNA and CDR2 YNFKEQ. The CDR3 nucleotides are TGTGCCAGCAGCCAAGAATGGAGCTCTGGAAACACCATATATTTT. This sequence encodes CASSQEWSSGNTIYF.

V usage is TRBV6-2 or TRBV6-3 and J usage is TRBJ2-2, with 8 bases identical to TRBD1. CDR3 size: 17 residues. The germline CDR1 and CDR2 sequences are MNHEY and SVGEGT. Unmatched junction bases numbered 7, after V lost 2 bases and J lost 2 bases. The CDR3 protein is CASSYPRQGPNTGELFF. CDR3 sequence (DNA): TGTGCCAGCAGTTACCCTCGACAGGGGCCCAACACCGGGGAGCTGTTTTTT.

The rearrangement links TRBV5-6 to TRBJ2-5, with TRBD1 as a possible D gene (6 bases). There are 15 residues in the CDR3. The germline V gene encodes CDR1 SGHDT and CDR2 YYEEEE. Trimming left V 4 bases short and J 4 bases short, with 17 bases between. CDR3 DNA sequence: TGTGCCAGCAGCACGGGACATCTTCAGAGAGAGACCCAGTACTTC. Translated: CASSTGHLQRETQYF.

In DNA form, the CDR3 reads TGTGCCTGGAGTGTAGCCGACAGGGGAGGGACAGATACGCAGTATTTT. This sequence encodes CAWSVADRGGTDTQYF. The chain uses TRBV30 and TRBJ2-3; tentative D call: TRBD1 (8 bases). V was cut by 0 bases and J by 3 bases, with 16 bases left in between. This CDR3 spans 16 amino acids. Germline V gives CDR1 GTSNPN, CDR2 SVGIG (reference sequence).